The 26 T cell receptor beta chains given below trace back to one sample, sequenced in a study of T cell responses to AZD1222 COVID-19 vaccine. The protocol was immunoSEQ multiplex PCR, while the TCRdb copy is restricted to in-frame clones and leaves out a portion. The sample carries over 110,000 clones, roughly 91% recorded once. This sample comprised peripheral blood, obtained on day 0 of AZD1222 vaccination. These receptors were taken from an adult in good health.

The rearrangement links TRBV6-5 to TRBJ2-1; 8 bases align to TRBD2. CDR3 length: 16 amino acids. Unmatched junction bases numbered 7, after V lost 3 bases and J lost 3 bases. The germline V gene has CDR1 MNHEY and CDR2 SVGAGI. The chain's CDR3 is CASSYGRGVFYNEQFF. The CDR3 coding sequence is TGTGCCAGCAGTTATGGGCGGGGGGTATTCTACAATGAGCAGTTCTTC.

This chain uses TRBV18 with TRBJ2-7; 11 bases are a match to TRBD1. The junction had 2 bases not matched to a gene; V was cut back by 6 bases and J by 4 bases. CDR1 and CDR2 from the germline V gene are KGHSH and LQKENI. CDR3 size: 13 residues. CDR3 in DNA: TGTGCCAGCTCTCGGGACAGGGGGTACGAGCAGTACTTC. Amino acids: CASSRDRGYEQYF.

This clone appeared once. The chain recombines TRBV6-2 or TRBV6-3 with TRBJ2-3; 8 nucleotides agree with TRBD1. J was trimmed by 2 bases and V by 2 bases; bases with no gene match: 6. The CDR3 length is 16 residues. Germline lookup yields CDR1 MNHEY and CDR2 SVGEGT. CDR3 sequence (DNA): TGTGCCAGCAGTTACCACACGACAGGGGACACAGATACGCAGTATTTT. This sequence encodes CASSYHTTGDTDTQYF.

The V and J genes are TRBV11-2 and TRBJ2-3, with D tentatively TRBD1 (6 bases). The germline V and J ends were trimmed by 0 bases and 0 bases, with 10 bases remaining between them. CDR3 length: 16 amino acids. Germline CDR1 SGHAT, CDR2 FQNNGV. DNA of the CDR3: TGTGCCAGCAGCTTAGATGGGGGCTCTAGCACAGATACGCAGTATTTT. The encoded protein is CASSLDGGSSTDTQYF. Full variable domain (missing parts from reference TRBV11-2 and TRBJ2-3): EAGVAQSPRYKIIEKRQSVAFWCNPISGHATLYWYQQILGQGPKLLIQFQNNGVVDDSQLPKDRFSAERLKGVDSTLKIQPAKLEDSAVYLCASSLDGGSSTDTQYFGPGTRLTVL.

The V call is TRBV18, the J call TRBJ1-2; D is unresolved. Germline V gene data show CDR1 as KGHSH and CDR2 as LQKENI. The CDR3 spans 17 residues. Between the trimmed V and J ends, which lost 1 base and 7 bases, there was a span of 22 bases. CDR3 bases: TGTGCCAGCTCACCACAAGGACTAGACACGCTAACGTCTGGCTACACCTTC. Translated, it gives CASSPQGLDTLTSGYTF.

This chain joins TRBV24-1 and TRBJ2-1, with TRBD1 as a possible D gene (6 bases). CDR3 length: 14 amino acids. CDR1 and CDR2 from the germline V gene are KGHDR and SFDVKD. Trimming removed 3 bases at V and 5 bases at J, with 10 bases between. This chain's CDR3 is CATSDVRGDNEQFF. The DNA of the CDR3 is TGTGCCACCAGTGATGTCAGGGGAGACAATGAGCAGTTCTTC.

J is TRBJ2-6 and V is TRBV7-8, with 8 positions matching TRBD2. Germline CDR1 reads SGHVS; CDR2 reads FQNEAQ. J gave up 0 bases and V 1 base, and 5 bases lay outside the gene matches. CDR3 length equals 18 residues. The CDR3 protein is CASSLVVAGGSGANVLTF. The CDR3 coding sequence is TGTGCCAGCAGCTTAGTAGTGGCGGGGGGCTCTGGGGCCAACGTCCTGACTTTC.

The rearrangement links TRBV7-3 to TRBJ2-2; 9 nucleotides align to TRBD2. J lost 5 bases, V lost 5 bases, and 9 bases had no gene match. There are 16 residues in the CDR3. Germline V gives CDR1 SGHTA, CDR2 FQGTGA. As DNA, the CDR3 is TGTGCCAGCAGCCCAACGGGACTAGCTAAAACCGGGGAGCTGTTTTTT. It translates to CASSPTGLAKTGELFF.

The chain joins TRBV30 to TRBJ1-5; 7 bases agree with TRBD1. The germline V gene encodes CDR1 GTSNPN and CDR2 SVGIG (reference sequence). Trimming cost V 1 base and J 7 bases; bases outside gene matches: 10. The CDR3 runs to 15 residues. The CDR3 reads CAWSDRTGVGQPQHF. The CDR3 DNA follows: TGTGCCTGGAGTGATCGAACAGGGGTTGGACAGCCCCAGCATTTT.

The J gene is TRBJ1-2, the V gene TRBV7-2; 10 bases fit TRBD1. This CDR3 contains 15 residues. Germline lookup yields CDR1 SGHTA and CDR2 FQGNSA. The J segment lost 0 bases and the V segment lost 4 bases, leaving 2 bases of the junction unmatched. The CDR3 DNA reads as TGTGCCAGCAGCTCCGGACAGGGGGCTAACTATGGCTACACCTTC. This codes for CASSSGQGANYGYTF. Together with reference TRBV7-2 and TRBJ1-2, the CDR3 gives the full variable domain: GAGVSQSPSNKVTEKGKDVELRCDPISGHTALYWYRQSLGQGLEFLIYFQGNSAPDKSGLPSDRFSAERTGGSVSTLTIQRTQQEDSAVYLCASSSGQGANYGYTFGSGTRLTVV.

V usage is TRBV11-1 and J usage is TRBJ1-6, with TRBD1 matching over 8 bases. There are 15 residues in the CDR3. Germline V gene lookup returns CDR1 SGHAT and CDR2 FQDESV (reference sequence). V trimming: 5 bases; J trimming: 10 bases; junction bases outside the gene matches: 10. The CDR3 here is CASSPEAGGNSPLHF. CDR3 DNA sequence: TGTGCCAGCAGCCCAGAAGCAGGGGGCAACTCACCCCTCCACTTT.

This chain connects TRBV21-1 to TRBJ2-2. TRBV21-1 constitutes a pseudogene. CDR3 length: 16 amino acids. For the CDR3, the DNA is TGTGCCAGCAGCAAAGCGCACCAATCCCACACCGGGGAGCTGTTTTTT. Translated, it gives CASSKAHQSHTGELFF.

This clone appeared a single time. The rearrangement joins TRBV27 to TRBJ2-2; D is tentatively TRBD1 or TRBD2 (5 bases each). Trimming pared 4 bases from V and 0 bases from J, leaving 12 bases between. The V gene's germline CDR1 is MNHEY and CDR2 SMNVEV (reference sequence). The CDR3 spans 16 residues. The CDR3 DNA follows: TGTGCCAGCAGTTCAGCAGGGAGCGCGAACACCGGGGAGCTGTTTTTT. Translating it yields CASSSAGSANTGELFF.

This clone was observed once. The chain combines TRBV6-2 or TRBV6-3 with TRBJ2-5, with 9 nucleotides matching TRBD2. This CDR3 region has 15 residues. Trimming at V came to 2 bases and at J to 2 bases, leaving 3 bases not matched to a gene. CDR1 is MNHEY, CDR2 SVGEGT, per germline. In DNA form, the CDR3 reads TGTGCCAGCAGTTACAGGACTAGCGTACAAGAGACCCAGTACTTC. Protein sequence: CASSYRTSVQETQYF.

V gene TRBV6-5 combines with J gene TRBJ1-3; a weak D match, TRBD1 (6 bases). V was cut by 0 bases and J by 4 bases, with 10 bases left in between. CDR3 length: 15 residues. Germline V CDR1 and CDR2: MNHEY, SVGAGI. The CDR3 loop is CASSYSGASGNTIYF. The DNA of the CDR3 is TGTGCCAGCAGTTACTCGGGGGCTTCAGGAAACACCATATATTTT.

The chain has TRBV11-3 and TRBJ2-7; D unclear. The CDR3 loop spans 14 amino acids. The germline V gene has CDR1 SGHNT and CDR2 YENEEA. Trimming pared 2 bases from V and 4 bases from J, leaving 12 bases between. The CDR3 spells CASSLQSGGYEQYF. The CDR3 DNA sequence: TGTGCCAGCAGCTTACAGTCAGGCGGATACGAGCAGTACTTC.

CDR3 DNA sequence: TGTGCCAGCTCACCCAGTGATCAGCCCCAGCATTTT. It encodes CASSPSDQPQHF. This chain uses TRBV18 with TRBJ1-5, with D hard to call. The CDR3 totals 12 residues. CDR1 is KGHSH, CDR2 LQKENI, per germline. V was trimmed by 3 bases and J by 5 bases, leaving 5 bases between them. Using reference TRBV18 and TRBJ1-5 for the parts outside the CDR3, the full variable domain is NAGVMQNPRHLVRRRGQEARLRCSPMKGHSHVYWYRQLPEEGLKFMVYLQKENIIDESGMPKERFSAEFPKEGPSILRIQQVVRGDSAAYFCASSPSDQPQHFGDGTRLSIL.

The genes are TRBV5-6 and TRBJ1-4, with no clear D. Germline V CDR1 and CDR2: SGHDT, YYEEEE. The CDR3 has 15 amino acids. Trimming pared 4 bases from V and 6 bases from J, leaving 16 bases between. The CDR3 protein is CASSDQAGGHEKLFF. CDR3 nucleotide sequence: TGTGCCAGCAGCGATCAAGCAGGCGGGCATGAAAAACTGTTTTTT.

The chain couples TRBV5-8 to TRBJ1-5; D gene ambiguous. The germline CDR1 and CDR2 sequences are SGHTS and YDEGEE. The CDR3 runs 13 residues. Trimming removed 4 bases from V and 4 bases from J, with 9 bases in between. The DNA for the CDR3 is TGTGCCAGCAGCGACACACGGAATCAGCCCCAGCATTTT. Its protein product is CASSDTRNQPQHF.

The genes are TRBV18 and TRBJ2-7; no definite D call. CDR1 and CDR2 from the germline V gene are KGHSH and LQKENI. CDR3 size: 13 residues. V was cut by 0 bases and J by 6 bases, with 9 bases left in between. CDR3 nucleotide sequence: TGTGCCAGCTCACCACCTCATCCTGGCGAGCAGTACTTC. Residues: CASSPPHPGEQYF.

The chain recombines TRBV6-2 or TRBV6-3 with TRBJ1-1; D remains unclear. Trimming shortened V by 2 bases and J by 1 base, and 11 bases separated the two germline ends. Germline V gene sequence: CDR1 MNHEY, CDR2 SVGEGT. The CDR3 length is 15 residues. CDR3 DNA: TGTGCCAGCAGTTACGCACAGCTACGGAACACTGAAGCTTTCTTT. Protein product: CASSYAQLRNTEAFF.

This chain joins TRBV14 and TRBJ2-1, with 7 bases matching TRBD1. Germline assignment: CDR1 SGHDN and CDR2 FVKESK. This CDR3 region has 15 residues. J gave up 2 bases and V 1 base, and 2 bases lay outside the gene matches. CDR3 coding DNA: TGTGCCAGCAGCCAAGGGCAGGGGGCCTACAATGAGCAGTTCTTC. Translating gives CASSQGQGAYNEQFF. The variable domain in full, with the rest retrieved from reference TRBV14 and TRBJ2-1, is EAGVTQFPSHSVIEKGQTVTLRCDPISGHDNLYWYRRVMGKEIKFLLHFVKESKQDESGMPNNRFLAERTGGTYSTLKVQPAELEDSGVYFCASSQGQGAYNEQFFGPGTRLTVL.

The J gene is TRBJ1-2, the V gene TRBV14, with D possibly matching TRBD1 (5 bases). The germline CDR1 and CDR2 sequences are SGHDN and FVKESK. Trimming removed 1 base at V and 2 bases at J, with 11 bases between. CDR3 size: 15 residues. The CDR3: CASSQGVQGNYGYTF. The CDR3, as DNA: TGTGCCAGCAGCCAAGGAGTCCAGGGCAACTATGGCTACACCTTC.

This chain's CDR3 is CASSPTGTLNSPLHF. Here the CDR3 DNA reads TGCGCCAGCAGCCCAACCGGGACGCTAAATTCACCCCTCCACTTT. The chain employs TRBV4-3 and TRBJ1-6; D may be TRBD1 (5 bases). Trimming stripped 4 bases from V and 7 bases from J, with 14 bases between. The germline V gene has CDR1 LGHNA and CDR2 YSLEER. The CDR3 sequence is 15 residues long.

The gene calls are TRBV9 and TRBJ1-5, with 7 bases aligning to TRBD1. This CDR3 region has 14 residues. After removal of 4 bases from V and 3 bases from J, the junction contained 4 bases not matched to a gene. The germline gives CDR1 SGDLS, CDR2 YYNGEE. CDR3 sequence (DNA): TGTGCCAGCAGCACCGGGACAGTCAATCAGCCCCAGCATTTT. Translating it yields CASSTGTVNQPQHF.

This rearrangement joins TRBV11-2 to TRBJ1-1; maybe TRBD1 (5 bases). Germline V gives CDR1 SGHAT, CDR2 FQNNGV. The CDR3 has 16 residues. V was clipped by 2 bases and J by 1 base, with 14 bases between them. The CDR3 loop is CASSLRWGDRNTEAFF. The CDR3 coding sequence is TGTGCCAGCAGCTTACGGTGGGGGGACCGGAACACTGAAGCTTTCTTT.